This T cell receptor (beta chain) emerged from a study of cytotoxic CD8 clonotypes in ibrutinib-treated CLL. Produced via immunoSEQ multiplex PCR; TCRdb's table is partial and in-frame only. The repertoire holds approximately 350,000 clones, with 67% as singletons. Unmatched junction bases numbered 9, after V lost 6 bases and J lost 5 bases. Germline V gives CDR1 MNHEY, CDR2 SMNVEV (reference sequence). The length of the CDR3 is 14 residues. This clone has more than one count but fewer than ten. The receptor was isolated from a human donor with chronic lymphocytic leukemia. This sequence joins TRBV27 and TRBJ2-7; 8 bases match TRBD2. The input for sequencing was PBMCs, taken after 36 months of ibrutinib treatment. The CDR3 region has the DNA TGTGCCAGCAGCGCGAGGTCGGGAGGGGACGAGCAGTACTTC. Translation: CASSARSGGDEQYF.